The 4 T cell receptor beta chains given below trace back to one sample, sequenced in a study of T cell responses to AZD1222 COVID-19 vaccine. Assay used: immunoSEQ multiplex PCR; TCRdb lists only in-frame clones, some missing. The sample includes over 150,000 clones, 90% to 95% of them seen just once. The sample was peripheral blood, taken on day 0 of MenACWY control vaccination. The origin of the receptors is an adult in good health.

This clone was detected once. The genes are TRBV9 and TRBJ1-2, with D hard to call. The CDR3 contains 13 residues. Deletions cut 2 bases from V and 4 bases from J, with 9 bases between. Germline CDR1 is SGDLS and CDR2 is YYNGEE. The chain's CDR3 is CASSVQEGYGYTF. The CDR3 DNA sequence: TGTGCCAGCAGCGTCCAGGAAGGCTATGGCTACACCTTC.

This clone was counted a few times. CDR3 protein: CASSVALASGSSARNEQFF. CDR3 nucleotide sequence: TGTGCCAGCAGCGTAGCTTTGGCTAGCGGGAGTTCAGCACGGAATGAGCAGTTCTTC. The chain uses TRBV9 and TRBJ2-1; 10 bases agree with TRBD2. After removal of 0 bases from V and 7 bases from J, the junction contained 16 bases not matched to a gene. There are 19 residues in the CDR3. Germline CDR1 and CDR2: SGDLS and YYNGEE.

This clone appeared once. The rearrangement uses TRBV5-1 and TRBJ1-1, with TRBD1 as a possible D gene (5 bases). Germline CDR1 is SGHRS and CDR2 is YFSETQ. Trimming cost V 4 bases and J 3 bases, with 16 bases left between them. This CDR3 contains 15 residues. The CDR3 nucleotides read TGCGCCAGCAGCCAGGAGACAGTTCCTGACACTGAAGCTTTCTTT. It translates to CASSQETVPDTEAFF.

This clone has more than one count but fewer than ten. This chain links TRBV7-2 with TRBJ1-1; perhaps TRBD1 as D (5 bases). V shed 5 bases and J shed 7 bases, with 11 bases lying between them. The CDR3 extends over 12 amino acids. Germline values: CDR1 SGHTA, CDR2 FQGNSA. CDR3 sequence (DNA): TGTGCCAGCAGCGGGACTTGGGGTGAAGCTTTCTTT. Translation gives CASSGTWGEAFF.